This T cell receptor (beta chain) was profiled in a study of blood T cell repertoires in COVID-19. Study background: Specimens from acute and convalescent COVID-19 originated in the United States, Italy and Spain.

In terms of age and location, participants ranged from roughly 18 to 95 years and lived in about two dozen US areas. Two negative PCRs, clearance, or symptom resolution characterized the recovered Cohort 3 donors. Study processing details: Amplification of reference gene primers was used by the study to estimate nucleated cell counts. Clones were sequenced by immunoSEQ multiplex PCR, and TCRdb holds only the in-frame ones, with some missing. The V and J calls and the clone size are those of that table, but D and trimming were determined from the DNA. The repertoire holds around 110,000 clones, roughly 84% seen once, with around 4.2% in the top ten. Sample: PBMCs or T cells enriched from blood (not recorded which). This TCR came from a woman aged 30 to 39 who had recovered from COVID-19.

For the CDR3, the DNA is TGTGCCAGCAGCTTGGGAGGACAGATCGGAGAGACCCAGTACTTC. Protein sequence: CASSLGGQIGETQYF. The rearrangement joins TRBV5-4 to TRBJ2-5, with D possibly being TRBD1 (6 bases). This CDR3 is 15 amino acids long. Trimming cost V 0 bases and J 4 bases, with 13 bases left between them. CDR1 is SGHNT and CDR2 is YYREEE in the germline V gene (reference sequence).